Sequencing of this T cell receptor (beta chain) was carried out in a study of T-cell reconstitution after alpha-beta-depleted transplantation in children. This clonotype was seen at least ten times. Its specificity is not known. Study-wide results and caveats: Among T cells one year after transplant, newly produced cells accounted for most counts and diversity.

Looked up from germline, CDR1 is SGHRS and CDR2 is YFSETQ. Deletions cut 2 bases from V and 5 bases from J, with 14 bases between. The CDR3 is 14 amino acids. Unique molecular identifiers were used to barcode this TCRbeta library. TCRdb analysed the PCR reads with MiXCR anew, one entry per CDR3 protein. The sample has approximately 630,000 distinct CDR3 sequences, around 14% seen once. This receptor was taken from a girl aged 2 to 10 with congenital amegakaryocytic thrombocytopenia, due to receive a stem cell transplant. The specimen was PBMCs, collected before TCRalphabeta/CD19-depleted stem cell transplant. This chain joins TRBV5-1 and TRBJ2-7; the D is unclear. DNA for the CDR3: TGCGCCAGCAGCTTTGGGCAAGCACCCAACGAGCAGTACTTC. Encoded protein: CASSFGQAPNEQYF.